This T cell receptor beta chain was recovered during a study of blood T cell repertoires in COVID-19. About the research overall: Sources were T cells, B-cell-depleted T cells, or PBMCs; the material itself was cDNA or gDNA.

Under the authors' procedure: From reference gene primer amplification, estimates of nucleated cell counts were derived. Produced via immunoSEQ multiplex PCR; TCRdb's table is partial and in-frame only. V and J calls and clone size are copied from that table; D and trimming were computed from the DNA. The data contain about 300,000 clones, about 83% of them singletons. J lost 6 bases, V lost 5 bases, and 11 bases had no gene match. Germline assignment: CDR1 MGHDK and CDR2 SYGVNS. The length of the CDR3 is 16 residues. Sequenced input: peripheral blood. This TCR derives from a woman aged 45-59 years with acute or convalescent COVID-19. The rearrangement links TRBV25-1 to TRBJ2-2, with TRBD1 identical over 8 bases. The CDR3 DNA is TGTGCCAGCAGTCAAGCTAGACAGGGGTGGGCCGGGGAGCTGTTTTTT. The encoded protein is CASSQARQGWAGELFF. Filled out from reference TRBV25-1 and TRBJ2-2, the complete variable domain reads EADIYQTPRYLVIGTGKKITLECSQTMGHDKMYWYQQDPGMELHLIHYSYGVNSTEKGDLSSESTVSRIRTEHFPLTLESARPSHTSQYLCASSQARQGWAGELFFGEGSRLTVL.